The source of this T cell receptor (beta chain) is a study of vaccination effects on CD4 cells after COVID-19. General study findings and limits: No early post-infection timepoints were available in the study, which also included few convalescent patients. There was marked clonal contraction among infection- and vaccine-induced clones late after vaccination.

The V gene's germline CDR1 is GTSNPN and CDR2 SVGIG (reference sequence). V lost 2 bases and J lost 4; bases outside the gene matches: 4. The CDR3 sequence is 14 residues long. With respect to this clone: Its antigen is undetermined.

ViraFEST assay sequencing came after antigen-specific CD4+ T cells were expanded with viral peptide pools. Following 10 days of culture, CD4+ T cells were isolated. Nucleocapsid antibody tests were negative, and the vaccine recipients had no prior SARS-CoV-2 infection. After 1.8 million or so PBMC were placed in each well, they were cultured with approximately 10 IU/ml IL-2 and approximately 9.6 ug/ml peptides. Half of the medium was exchanged for IL-2 medium on both days 3 and 7. Method: immunoSEQ multiplex PCR; TCRdb's copy keeps in-frame clones and lacks some. The table includes some 77,000 clones, around three quarters detected once.

Sequences were derived from CD4+ T cells from PBMCs cultured with HCoV-OC43 spike peptides, sampled before COVID-19 vaccination. Subset noted: HCoV-OC43 spike overlapping peptide pool stimulation. The V and J genes are TRBV30 and TRBJ2-5, with 10 bases lining up with TRBD2. This TCR derives from a human donor who received a COVID-19 vaccine. The CDR3 protein is CAWSPSGGGETQYF. As DNA, the CDR3 is TGTGCCTGGAGTCCTAGCGGGGGCGGAGAGACCCAGTACTTC.